This T cell receptor (beta chain) was sequenced for a study of cytomegalovirus exposure and HLA in healthy donors. Overall study results and limits: Reportedly, cytomegalovirus status was diagnosed with high sensitivity and specificity.

The PCR used 60 Vbeta and 13 Jbeta primers. The method was immunoSEQ multiplex PCR; TCRdb's version includes in-frame clones alone and lacks a portion of them. The sample carries some 130,000 clones, 75% to 90% recorded once. CDR3 size: 13 residues. Germline values: CDR1 MDHEN, CDR2 SYDVKM. Remarks on this clone: Its antigen is undetermined. The junction shows a germline mismatch at one end, possibly a read error.

The genes are TRBV28 and TRBJ2-7; 9 positions match TRBD2. Sequencing used PBMCs. The sequence was obtained from a male donor in good health and CMV-seronegative. In nucleotides, the CDR3 is TGTGCCAGCAGTCTCCTGGGTAGCGGGGGCCCTGACTTC. Translating it yields CASSLLGSGGPDF.